Sequencing of this T cell receptor (beta chain) was carried out in a study of cytomegalovirus exposure and HLA in healthy donors. Overall study results and limits: In vitro data verified a few CMV-associated chains as specific for CMV antigens.

V shed 3 bases, J shed 4 bases, and the junction held 10 bases outside the gene matches. This CDR3 region has 16 residues. Per the germline V gene, CDR1 is SGHRS and CDR2 is YFSETQ. The 120-subject validation cohort, separate from the roughly 700-subject first cohort, included the donors. Of note for this clone: Its target is not known.

This table comes from immunoSEQ multiplex PCR, and its TCRdb copy is limited to in-frame clones, with some not included. Of more than 150,000 clones listed, approximately 84% were seen once; the top ten hold roughly 7%. This chain joins TRBV5-1 and TRBJ2-7; 10 positions agree with TRBD2. The TCR was taken from a man between 18 and 29 years old in good health and CMV-seropositive. Sequenced: PBMCs. CDR3 in amino acids: CASSSSYPAGGYEQYF. In DNA, the CDR3 is TGCGCCAGCAGCTCCTCTTACCCAGCGGGGGGGTACGAGCAGTACTTC.